The T cell receptor beta chain described here comes from a study of blood T cell repertoires in COVID-19. Whole-study context: The analysed material was cDNA or gDNA that came from T cells, B-cell-depleted T cells, or PBMCs.

This CDR3 region has 17 residues. Losses at the gene ends were 3 bases for V and 3 bases for J; bases not matched to a gene: 12. Germline loops: CDR1 SGHVS, CDR2 FQNEAQ. Sequenced by immunoSEQ multiplex PCR; TCRdb stores in-frame clones only, minus some. The data hold 250,000 to 300,000 clones, with 85% to 90% observed a single time. The sequenced material came from peripheral blood. This TCR derives from a woman under 40 with COVID-19, enrolled during active disease. The genes are TRBV7-8 and TRBJ1-2; 8 bases agree with TRBD1. The CDR3 region is CASSLQGARTGDYGYTF. In DNA form, the CDR3 reads TGTGCCAGCAGCTTGCAGGGGGCGCGGACTGGAGACTATGGCTACACCTTC.